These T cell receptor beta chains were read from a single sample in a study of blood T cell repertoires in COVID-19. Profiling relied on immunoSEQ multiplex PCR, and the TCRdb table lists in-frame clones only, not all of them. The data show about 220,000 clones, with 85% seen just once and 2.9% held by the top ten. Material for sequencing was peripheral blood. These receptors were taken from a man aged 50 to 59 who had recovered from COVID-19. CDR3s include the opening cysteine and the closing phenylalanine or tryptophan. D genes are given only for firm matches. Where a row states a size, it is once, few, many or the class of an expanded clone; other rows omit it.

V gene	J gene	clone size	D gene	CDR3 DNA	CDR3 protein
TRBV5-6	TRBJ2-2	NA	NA	TGTGCCAGCAGCTTGGGTCGGAGGACGCCCGGGGAGCTGTTTTTT	CASSLGRRTPGELFF
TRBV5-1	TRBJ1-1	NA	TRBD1	TGCGCCAGCAGCCTCAGACAGGGGACCACTGAAGCTTTCTTT	CASSLRQGTTEAFF
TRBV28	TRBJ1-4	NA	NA	TGTGCCAGCAGGGGGGCCTTGCCTAATGAAAAACTGTTTTTT	CASRGALPNEKLFF
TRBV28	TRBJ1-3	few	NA	TGTGCCAGCAGTACGATAGAAGTCCGGGATCCATTATTTCCCTCTGGAAACACCATATATTTT	CASSTIEVRDPLFPSGNTIYF
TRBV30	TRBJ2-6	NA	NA	TGTGCCTGGAGAGGCAGGGGTACTGGGGCCAACGTCCTGACTTTC	CAWRGRGTGANVLTF
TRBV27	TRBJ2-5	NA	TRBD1	TGTGCCAGCAGTTTAACGGCAGGGGGTGGGGTAGAGACCCAGTACTTC	CASSLTAGGGVETQYF
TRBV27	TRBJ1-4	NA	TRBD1	TGTGCCAGCAGTTTTATGAAAACGGGACAGGGGGTTGAAAAACTGTTTTTT	CASSFMKTGQGVEKLFF
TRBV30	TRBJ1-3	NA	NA	TGTGCCTGGAGTGTAAGGCGGAACTCTGGAAACACCATATATTTT	CAWSVRRNSGNTIYF
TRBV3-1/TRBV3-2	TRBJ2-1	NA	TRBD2	TGTGCCAGCAGCCCCCTAGCGGGGACATACAATGAGCAGTTCTTC	CASSPLAGTYNEQFF
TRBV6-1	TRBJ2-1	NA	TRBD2	TGTGCCAGCAGTGAAGCGGCGCGGGAGTTTAAAGATGAGCAGTTCTTC	CASSEAAREFKDEQFF
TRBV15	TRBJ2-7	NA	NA	TGTGCCACCAGCAGAGATTTAGGCGGGTCCTACGAGCAGTACTTC	CATSRDLGGSYEQYF
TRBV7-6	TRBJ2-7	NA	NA	TGTGCCAGCAGCTTTACAGACGAGCAGTACTTC	CASSFTDEQYF
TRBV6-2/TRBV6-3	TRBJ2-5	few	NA	TGTGCCAGCAGTTACTCTTCCCCACGAGGGACCCAGTACTTC	CASSYSSPRGTQYF
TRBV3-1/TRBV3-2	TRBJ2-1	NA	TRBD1	TGTGCCAGCAGCCAAGGGGGGACAGGGTTGTGGAATGAGCAGTTCTTC	CASSQGGTGLWNEQFF
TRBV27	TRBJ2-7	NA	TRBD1	TGTGCCAGCAGTTTAAAGGGCAATCAGGGGGCGTTTTACGAGCAGTACTTC	CASSLKGNQGAFYEQYF
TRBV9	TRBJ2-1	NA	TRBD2	TGTGCCAGCAGCCTGACTAGCGGGAGGGCCGGGAATGAGCAGTTCTTC	CASSLTSGRAGNEQFF
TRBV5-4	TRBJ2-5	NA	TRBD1	TGTGCCAGCAGCCTGGACAGGGTAGGGGAGACCCAGTACTTC	CASSLDRVGETQYF
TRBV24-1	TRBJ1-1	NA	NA	TGTGCCACCAGTGACCCCCCCGGGCTCGGGATGAACACTGAAGCTTTCTTT	CATSDPPGLGMNTEAFF
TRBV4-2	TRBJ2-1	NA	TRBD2	TGTGCCAGCAGCCAGCACTGGGAGGGGTACAATGAGCAGTTCTTC	CASSQHWEGYNEQFF
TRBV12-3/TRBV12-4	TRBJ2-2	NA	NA	TGTGCCAGCAGTTGGACAGGAGGGGGGGAGCTGTTTTTT	CASSWTGGGELFF